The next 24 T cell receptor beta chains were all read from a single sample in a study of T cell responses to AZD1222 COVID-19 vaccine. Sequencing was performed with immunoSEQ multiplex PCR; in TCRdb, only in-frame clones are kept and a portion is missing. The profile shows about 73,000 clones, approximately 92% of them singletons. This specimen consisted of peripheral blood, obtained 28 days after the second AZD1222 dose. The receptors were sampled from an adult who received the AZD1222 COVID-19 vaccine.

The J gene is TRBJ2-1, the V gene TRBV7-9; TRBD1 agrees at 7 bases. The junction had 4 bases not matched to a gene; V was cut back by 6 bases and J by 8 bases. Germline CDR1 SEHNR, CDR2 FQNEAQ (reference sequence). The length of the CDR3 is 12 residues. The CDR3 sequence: CASRPQGHEQFF. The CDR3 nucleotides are TGTGCCAGCAGGCCACAGGGGCATGAGCAGTTCTTC.

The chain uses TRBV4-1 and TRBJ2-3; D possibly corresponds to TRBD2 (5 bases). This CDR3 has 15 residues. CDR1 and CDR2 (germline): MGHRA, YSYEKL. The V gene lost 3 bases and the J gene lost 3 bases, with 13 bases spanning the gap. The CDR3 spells CASSQRASGTDTQYF. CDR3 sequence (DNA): TGCGCCAGCAGCCAGCGGGCTAGTGGAACAGATACGCAGTATTTT.

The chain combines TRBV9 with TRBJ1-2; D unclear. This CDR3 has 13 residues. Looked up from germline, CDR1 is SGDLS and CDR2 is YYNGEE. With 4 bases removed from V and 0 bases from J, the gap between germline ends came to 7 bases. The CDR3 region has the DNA TGTGCCAGCAGCTTTCACGCTAACTATGGCTACACCTTC. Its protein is CASSFHANYGYTF.

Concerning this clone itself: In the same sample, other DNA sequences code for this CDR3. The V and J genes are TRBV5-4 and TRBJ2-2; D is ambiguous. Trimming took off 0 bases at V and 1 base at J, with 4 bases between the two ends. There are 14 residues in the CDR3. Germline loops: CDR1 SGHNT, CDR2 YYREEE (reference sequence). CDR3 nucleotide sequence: TGTGCCAGCAGCTTGGGGCGGAACACCGGGGAGCTGTTTTTT. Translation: CASSLGRNTGELFF.

CDR3 bases: TGTGCCAGCAGTTGGGGAGACGGGGAGCAGTACGTC. Encoded protein: CASSWGDGEQYV. The J gene is TRBJ2-7, the V gene TRBV6-6; weak D call: TRBD2 (5 bases). The CDR3 extends over 12 amino acids. The V gene lost 4 bases and the J gene lost 7 bases, with 11 bases spanning the gap. Germline V CDR1 and CDR2: MNHNY, SVGAGI (reference sequence).

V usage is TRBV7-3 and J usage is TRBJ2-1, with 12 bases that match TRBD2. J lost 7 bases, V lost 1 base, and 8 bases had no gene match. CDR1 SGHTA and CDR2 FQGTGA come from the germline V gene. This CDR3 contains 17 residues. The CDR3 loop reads CASSLRPSGRAVNEQFF. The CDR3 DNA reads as TGTGCCAGCAGCTTAAGGCCTAGCGGGAGGGCCGTGAATGAGCAGTTCTTC.

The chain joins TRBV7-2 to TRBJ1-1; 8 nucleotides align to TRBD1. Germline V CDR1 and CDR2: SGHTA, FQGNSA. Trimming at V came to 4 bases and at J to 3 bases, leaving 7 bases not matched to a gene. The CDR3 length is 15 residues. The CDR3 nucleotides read TGTGCCAGCAGCTCAAATCGACAGGGGTACACTGAAGCTTTCTTT. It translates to CASSSNRQGYTEAFF.

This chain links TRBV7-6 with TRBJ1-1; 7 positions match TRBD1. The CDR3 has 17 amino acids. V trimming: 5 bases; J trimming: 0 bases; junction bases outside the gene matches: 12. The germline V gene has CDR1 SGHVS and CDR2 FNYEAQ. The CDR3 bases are TGTGCCAGCAGCCACCCGAGGGGGCAGATCATGAACACTGAAGCTTTCTTT. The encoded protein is CASSHPRGQIMNTEAFF.

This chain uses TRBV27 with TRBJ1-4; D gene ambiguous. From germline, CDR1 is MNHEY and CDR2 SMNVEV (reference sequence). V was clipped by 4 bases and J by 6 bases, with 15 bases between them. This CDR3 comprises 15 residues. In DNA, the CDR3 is TGTGCCAGCAGTTCGCGGACCTACAGAGATGAAAAACTGTTTTTT. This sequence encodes CASSSRTYRDEKLFF.

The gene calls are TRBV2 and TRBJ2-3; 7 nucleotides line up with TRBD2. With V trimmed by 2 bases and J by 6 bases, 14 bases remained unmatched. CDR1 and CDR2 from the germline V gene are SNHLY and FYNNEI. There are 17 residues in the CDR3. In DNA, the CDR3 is TGTGCCAGCAGTGAAAGGGTAGTCGCGGGAGCGTGGGATACGCAGTATTTT. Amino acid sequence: CASSERVVAGAWDTQYF.

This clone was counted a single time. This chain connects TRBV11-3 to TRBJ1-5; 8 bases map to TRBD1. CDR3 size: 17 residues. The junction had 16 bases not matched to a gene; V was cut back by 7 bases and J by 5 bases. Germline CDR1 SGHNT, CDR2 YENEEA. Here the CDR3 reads CASTEDRGYLIYQPQHF. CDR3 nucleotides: TGTGCCAGCACTGAAGACAGGGGATATCTCATTTATCAGCCCCAGCATTTT.

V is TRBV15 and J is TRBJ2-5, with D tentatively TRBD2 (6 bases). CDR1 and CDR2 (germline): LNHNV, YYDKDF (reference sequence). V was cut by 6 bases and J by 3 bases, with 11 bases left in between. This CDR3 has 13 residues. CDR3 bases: TGTGCCACCAGAAGGGACTGGGAAGAGACCCAGTACTTC. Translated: CATRRDWEETQYF.

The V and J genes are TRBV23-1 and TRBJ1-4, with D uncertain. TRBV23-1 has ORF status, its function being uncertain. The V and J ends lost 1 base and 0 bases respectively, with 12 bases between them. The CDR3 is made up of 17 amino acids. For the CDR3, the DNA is TGCGCCAGCAGTCAATTCCCAAAGTTCGCAACTAATGAAAAACTGTTTTTT. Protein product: CASSQFPKFATNEKLFF.

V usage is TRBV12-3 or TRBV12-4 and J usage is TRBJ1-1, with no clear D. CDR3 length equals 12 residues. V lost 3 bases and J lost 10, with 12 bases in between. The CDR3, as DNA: TGTGCCAGCAGTTTGGCGGCCGGAGGAGCTTTCTTT. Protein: CASSLAAGGAFF.

The CDR3 spells CASSQGQGAPGANVLTF. CDR3 coding DNA: TGTGCCAGCAGCCAGGGACAGGGGGCCCCTGGGGCCAACGTCCTGACTTTC. The genes are TRBV7-3 and TRBJ2-6, with 12 bases lining up with TRBD1. The CDR3 length is 17 residues. Germline loops: CDR1 SGHTA, CDR2 FQGTGA. The V gene end was trimmed by 5 bases and the J gene end by 2 bases; junction bases not matched to a gene: 4.

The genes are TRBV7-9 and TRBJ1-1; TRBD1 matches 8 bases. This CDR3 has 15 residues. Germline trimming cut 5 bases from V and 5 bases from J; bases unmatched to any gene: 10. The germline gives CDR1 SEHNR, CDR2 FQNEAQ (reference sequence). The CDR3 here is CASSKPGQGVTEAFF. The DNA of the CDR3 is TGTGCCAGCAGCAAGCCAGGACAGGGTGTTACTGAAGCTTTCTTT.

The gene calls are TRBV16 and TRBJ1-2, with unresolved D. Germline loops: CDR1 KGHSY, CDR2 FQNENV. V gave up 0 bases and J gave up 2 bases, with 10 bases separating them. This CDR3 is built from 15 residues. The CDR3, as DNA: TGTGCCAGCAGCCAATCGAGGACGGTGAACTATGGCTACACCTTC. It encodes CASSQSRTVNYGYTF.

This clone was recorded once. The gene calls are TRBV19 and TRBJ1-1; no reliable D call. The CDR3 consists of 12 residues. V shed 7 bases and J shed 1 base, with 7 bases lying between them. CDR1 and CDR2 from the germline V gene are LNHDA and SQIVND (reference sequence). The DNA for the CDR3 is TGTGCCAGTATGTTCGCGAACACTGAAGCTTTCTTT. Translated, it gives CASMFANTEAFF.

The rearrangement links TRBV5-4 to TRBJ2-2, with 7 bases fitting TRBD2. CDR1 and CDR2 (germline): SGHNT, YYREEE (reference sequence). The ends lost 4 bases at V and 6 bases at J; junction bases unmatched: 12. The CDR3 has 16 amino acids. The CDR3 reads CASSAAPKRGAGELFF. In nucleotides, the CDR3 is TGTGCCAGCAGCGCGGCCCCCAAGCGGGGTGCCGGGGAGCTGTTTTTT.

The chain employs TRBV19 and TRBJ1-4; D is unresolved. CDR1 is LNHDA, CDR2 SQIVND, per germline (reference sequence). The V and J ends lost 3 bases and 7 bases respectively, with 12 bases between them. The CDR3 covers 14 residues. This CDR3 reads CASSMGWVSEKLFF. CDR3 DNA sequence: TGTGCCAGTAGTATGGGATGGGTTAGTGAAAAACTGTTTTTT. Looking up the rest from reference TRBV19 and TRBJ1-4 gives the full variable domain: DGGITQSPKYLFRKEGQNVTLSCEQNLNHDAMYWYRQDPGQGLRLIYYSQIVNDFQKGDIAEGYSVSREKKESFPLTVTSAQKNPTAFYLCASSMGWVSEKLFFGSGTQLSVL.

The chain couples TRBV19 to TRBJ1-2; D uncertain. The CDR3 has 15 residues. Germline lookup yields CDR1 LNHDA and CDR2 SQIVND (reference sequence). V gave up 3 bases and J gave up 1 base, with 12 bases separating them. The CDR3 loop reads CASSMWQVDNYGYTF. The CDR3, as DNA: TGTGCCAGTAGTATGTGGCAGGTGGATAACTATGGCTACACCTTC.

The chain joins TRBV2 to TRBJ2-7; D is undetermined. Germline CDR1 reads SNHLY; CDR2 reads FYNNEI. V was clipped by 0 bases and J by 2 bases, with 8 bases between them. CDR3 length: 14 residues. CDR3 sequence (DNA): TGTGCCAGCAGTGAAGCGCTTCCCCCCTACGAGCAGTACTTC. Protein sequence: CASSEALPPYEQYF.

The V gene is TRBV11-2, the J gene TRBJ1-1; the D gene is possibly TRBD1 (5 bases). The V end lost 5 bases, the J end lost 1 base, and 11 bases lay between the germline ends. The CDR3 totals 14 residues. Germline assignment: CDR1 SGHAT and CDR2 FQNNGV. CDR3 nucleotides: TGTGCCAGCAGCCTTAACAGGTGGAACACTGAAGCTTTCTTT. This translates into CASSLNRWNTEAFF. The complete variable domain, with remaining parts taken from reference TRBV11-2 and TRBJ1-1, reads EAGVAQSPRYKIIEKRQSVAFWCNPISGHATLYWYQQILGQGPKLLIQFQNNGVVDDSQLPKDRFSAERLKGVDSTLKIQPAKLEDSAVYLCASSLNRWNTEAFFGQGTRLTVV.

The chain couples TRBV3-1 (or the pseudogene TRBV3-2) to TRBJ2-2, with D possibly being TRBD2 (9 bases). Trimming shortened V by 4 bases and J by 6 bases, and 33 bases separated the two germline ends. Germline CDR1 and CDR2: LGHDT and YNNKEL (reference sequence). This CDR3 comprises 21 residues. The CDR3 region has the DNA TGTGCCAGCAGCCCCCTCCAAGCGGGAGGCCTACAGGGGGGCTCGTCCGGGGAGCTGTTTTTT. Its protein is CASSPLQAGGLQGGSSGELFF.